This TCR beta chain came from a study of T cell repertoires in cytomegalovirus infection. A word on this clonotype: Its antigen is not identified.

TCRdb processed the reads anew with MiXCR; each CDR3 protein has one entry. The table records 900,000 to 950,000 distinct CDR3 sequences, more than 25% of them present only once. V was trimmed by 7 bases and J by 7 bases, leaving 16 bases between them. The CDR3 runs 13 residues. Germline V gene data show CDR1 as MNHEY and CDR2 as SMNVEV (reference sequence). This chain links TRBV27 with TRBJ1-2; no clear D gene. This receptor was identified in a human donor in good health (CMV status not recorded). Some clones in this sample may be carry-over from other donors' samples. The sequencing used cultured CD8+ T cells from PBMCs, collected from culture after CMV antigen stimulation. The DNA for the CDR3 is TGTGCCAGCAACCGACTCCCGTACGGTGGCTACACCTTC. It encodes CASNRLPYGGYTF.